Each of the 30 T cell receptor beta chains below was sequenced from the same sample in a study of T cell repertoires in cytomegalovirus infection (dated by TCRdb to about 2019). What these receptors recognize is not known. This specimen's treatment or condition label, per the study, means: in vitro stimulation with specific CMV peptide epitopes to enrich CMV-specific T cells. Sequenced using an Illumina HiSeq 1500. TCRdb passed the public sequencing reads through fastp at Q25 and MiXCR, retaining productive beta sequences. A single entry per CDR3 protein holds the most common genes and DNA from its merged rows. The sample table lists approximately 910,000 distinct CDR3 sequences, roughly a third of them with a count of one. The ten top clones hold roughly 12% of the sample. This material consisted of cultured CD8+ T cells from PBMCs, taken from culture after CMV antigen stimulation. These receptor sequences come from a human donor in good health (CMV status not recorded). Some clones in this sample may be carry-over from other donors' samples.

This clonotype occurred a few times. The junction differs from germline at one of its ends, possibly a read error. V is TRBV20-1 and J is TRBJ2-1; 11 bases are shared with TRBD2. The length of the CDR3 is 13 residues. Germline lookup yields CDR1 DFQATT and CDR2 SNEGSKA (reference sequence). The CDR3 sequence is CSARLAGNNEQFF. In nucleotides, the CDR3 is TGCAGCGCTAGACTAGCGGGGAACAATGAGCAGTTCTTC.

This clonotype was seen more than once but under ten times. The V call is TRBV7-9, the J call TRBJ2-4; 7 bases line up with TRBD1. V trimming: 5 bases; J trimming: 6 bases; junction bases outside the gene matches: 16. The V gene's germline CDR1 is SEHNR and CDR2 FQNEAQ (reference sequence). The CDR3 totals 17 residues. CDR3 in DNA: TGTGCCAGCAGCCCGAGACAGGGTATGGACTCTGGAAACATTCAGTACTTC. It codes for CASSPRQGMDSGNIQYF.

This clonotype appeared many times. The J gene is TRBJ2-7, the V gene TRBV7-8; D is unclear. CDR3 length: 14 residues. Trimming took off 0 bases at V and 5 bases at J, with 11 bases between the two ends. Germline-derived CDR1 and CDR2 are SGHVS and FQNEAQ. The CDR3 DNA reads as TGTGCCAGCAGCTTAGCGCCGGCTAGTAACGAGCAGTACGTC. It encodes CASSLAPASNEQYV.

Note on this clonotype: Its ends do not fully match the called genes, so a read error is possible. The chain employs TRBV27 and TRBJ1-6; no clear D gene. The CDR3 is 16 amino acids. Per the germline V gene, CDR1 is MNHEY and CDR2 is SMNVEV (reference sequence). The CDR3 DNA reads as TGTGCCAGCAGTCCCCTAGGGCACCGAGGTGATTCACCCCCCCACTTT. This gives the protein CASSPLGHRGDSPPHF.

CDR3 amino acids: CASSQDRGLAGAYNTQYF. The CDR3 DNA sequence: TGCGCCAGCAGCCAAGATAGGGGACTAGCGGGGGCCTATAATACGCAGTATTTT. The chain is built from TRBV4-3 and TRBJ2-3; 14 positions agree with TRBD2. This CDR3 spans 18 amino acids. Germline V CDR1 and CDR2: LGHNA, YSLEER. The junction had 9 bases not matched to a gene; V was cut back by 0 bases and J by 7 bases.

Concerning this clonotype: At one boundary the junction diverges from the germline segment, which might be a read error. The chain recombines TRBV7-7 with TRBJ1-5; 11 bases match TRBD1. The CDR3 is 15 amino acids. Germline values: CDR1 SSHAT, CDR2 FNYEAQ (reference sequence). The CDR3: CASRTGQGARQPQHF. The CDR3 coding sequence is TGTGCTAGCAGGACCGGACAGGGGGCTCGGCAGCCCCAGCATTTT.

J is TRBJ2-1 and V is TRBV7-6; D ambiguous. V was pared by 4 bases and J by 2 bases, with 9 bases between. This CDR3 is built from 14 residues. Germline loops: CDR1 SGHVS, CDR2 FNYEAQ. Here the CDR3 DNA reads TGTGCCAGCAGCTCCCAGGAGACCTACAATGAGCAGTTCTTC. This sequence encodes CASSSQETYNEQFF. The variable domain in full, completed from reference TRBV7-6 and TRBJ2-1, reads GAGVSQSPRYKVTKRGQDVALRCDPISGHVSLYWYRQALGQGPEFLTYFNYEAQQDKSGLPNDRFSAERPEGSISTLTIQRTEQRDSAMYRCASSSQETYNEQFFGPGTRLTVL.

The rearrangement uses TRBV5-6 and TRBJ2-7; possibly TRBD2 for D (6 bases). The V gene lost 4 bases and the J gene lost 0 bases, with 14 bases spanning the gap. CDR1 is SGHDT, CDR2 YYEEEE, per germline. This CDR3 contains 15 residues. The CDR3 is CASSPGLPSSYEQYV. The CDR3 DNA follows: TGTGCCAGCAGCCCGGGACTTCCTAGCTCCTACGAGCAGTACGTC.

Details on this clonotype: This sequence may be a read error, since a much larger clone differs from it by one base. DNA for the CDR3: TGTGCCAACAGCCAACCGGACAGGGAGGTAGAGACCCAGTACTTC. As protein: CANSQPDREVETQYF. The V and J genes are TRBV7-4 and TRBJ2-5; the match to TRBD1 covers 8 bases. The CDR3 loop spans 15 amino acids. Germline V CDR1 and CDR2: SGHVT, SQSDAQ.

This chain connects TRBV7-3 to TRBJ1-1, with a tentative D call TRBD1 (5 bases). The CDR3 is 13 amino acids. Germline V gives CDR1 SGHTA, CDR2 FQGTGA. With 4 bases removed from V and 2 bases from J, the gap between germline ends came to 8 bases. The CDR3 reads CASSSDSNTEAFF. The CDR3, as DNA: TGTGCCAGCAGCTCCGACAGTAACACTGAAGCTTTCTTT.

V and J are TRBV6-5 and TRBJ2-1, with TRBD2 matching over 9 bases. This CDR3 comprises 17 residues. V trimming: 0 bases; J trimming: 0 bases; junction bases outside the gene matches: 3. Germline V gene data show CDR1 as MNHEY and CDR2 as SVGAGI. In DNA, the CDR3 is TGTGCCAGCAGTTACTCGAGCGGGGGGAGCTCCTACAATGAGCAGTTCTTC. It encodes CASSYSSGGSSYNEQFF.

This CDR3 is CSARPSGGSSTDTQYF. DNA of the CDR3: TGCAGTGCTAGGCCTAGCGGGGGCTCCAGCACAGATACGCAGTATTTT. The rearrangement links TRBV20-1 to TRBJ2-3, with TRBD2 matching 10 bases. The CDR3 has 16 residues. From germline, CDR1 is DFQATT and CDR2 SNEGSKA (reference sequence). V gave up 3 bases and J gave up 0 bases; unmatched junction bases: 6.

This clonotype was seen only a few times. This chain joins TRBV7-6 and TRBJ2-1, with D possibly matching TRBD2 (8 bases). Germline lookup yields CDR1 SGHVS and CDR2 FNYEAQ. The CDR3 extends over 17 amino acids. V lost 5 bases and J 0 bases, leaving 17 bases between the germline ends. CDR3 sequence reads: CASSQGGGGSSYNEQFF. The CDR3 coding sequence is TGTGCCAGCAGCCAAGGGGGCGGGGGGAGCTCCTACAATGAGCAGTTCTTC.

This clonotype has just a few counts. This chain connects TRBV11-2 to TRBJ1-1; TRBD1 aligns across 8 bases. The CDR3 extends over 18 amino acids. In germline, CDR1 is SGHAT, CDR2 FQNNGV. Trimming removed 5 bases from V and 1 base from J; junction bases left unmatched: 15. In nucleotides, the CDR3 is TGTGCCAGCAGCCCCTATCAGGGGGCGCTTCGGGAGAACACTGAAGCTTTCTTT. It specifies CASSPYQGALRENTEAFF. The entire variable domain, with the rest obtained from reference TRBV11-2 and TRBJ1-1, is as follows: EAGVAQSPRYKIIEKRQSVAFWCNPISGHATLYWYQQILGQGPKLLIQFQNNGVVDDSQLPKDRFSAERLKGVDSTLKIQPAKLEDSAVYLCASSPYQGALRENTEAFFGQGTRLTVV.

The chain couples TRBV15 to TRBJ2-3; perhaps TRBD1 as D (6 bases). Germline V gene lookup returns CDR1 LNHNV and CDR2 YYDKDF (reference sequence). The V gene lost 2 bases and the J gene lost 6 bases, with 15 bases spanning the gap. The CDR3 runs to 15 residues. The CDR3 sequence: CATSRRTASEDTQYF. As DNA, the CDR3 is TGTGCCACCAGCAGAAGGACAGCCTCGGAGGATACGCAGTATTTT.

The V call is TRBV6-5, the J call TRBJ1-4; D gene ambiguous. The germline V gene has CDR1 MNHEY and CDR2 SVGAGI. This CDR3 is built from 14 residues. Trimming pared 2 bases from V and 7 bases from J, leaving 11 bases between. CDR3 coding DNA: TGTGCCAGCAGTTACCTACCAGAGGGTGAAAAACTGTTTTTT. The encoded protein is CASSYLPEGEKLFF.

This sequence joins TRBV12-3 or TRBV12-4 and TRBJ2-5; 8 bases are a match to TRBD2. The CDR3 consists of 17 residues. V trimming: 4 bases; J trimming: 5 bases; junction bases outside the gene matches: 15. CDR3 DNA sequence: TGTGCCAGCAGTTGGCCGACTAGCGCGTCAGGCGGGGAGACCCAGTACTTC. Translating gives CASSWPTSASGGETQYF.

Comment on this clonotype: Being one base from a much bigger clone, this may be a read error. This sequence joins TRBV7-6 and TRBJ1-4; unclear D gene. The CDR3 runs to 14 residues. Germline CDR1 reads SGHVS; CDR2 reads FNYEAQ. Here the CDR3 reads CATSFPGKNEKLFF. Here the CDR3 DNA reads TGTGCCACCAGCTTTCCGGGCAAAAATGAAAAACTGTTTTTT.

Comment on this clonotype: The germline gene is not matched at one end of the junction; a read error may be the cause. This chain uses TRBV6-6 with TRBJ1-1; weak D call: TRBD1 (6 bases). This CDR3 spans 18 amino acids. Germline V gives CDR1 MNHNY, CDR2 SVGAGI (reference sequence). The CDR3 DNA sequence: TGTGCCAGCAGTTACATGCGGGGGGGCTTGGATGCGGTCACTAAAGCTTTCTTT. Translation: CASSYMRGGLDAVTKAFF.

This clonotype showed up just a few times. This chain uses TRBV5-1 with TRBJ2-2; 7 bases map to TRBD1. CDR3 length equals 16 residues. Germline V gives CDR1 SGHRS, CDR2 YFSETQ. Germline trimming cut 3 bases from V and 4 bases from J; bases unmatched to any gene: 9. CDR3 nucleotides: TGCGCCAGCAGCTGGGGCCGGGACAGCCCCACCGGGGAGCTGTTTTTT. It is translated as CASSWGRDSPTGELFF.

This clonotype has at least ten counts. The CDR3 loop reads CAVRVGETGELFF. The CDR3, as DNA: TGTGCCGTCCGGGTAGGGGAAACCGGGGAGCTGTTTTTT. This sequence joins TRBV7-2 and TRBJ2-2; TRBD1 might be the D (5 bases). Looked up from germline, CDR1 is SGHTA and CDR2 is FQGNSA. Trimming removed 11 bases at V and 5 bases at J, with 15 bases between. This CDR3 is built from 13 residues.

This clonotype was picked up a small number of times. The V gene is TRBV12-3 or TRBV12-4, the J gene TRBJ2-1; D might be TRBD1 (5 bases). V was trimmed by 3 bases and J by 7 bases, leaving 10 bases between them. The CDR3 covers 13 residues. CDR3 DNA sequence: TGTGCCAGCAGTTTCCCAGCAGGGAATGAGCAGTTCTTC. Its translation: CASSFPAGNEQFF.

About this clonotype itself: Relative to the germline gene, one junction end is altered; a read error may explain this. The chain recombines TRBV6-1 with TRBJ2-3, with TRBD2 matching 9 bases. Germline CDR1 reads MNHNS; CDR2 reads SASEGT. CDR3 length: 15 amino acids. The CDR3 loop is CVSTLTSGYSDTQYF. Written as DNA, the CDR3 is TGTGTCAGCACCCTGACTAGCGGATATTCAGATACGCAGTATTTT.

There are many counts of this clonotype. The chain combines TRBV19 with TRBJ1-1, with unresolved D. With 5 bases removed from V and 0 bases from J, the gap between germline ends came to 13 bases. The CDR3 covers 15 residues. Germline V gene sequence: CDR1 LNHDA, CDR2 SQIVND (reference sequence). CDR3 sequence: CASSENRRLNTEAFF. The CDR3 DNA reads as TGTGCCAGTAGTGAAAATCGACGGCTGAACACTGAAGCTTTCTTT.

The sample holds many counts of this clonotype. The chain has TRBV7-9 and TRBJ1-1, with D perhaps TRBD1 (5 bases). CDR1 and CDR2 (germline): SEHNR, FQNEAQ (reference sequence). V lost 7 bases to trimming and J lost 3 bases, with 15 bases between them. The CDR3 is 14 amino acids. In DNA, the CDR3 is TGTGCCAGCACCCCAAATTGGGGGGACACTGAAGCTTTCTTT. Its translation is CASTPNWGDTEAFF.

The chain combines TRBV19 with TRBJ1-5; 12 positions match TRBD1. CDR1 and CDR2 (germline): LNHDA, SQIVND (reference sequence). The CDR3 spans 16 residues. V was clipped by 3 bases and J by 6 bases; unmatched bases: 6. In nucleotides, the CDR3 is TGTGCCAGTAGTATCGTGGGGACAGGGGGCATTCAGCCCCAGCATTTT. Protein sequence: CASSIVGTGGIQPQHF.

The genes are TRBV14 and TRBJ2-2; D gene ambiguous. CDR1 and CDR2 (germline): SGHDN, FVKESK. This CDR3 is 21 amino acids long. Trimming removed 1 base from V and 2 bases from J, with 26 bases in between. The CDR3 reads CASSQAYKGVGPSLNTGELFF. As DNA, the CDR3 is TGTGCCAGCAGCCAAGCCTACAAGGGTGTTGGGCCAAGCCTAAACACCGGGGAGCTGTTTTTT.

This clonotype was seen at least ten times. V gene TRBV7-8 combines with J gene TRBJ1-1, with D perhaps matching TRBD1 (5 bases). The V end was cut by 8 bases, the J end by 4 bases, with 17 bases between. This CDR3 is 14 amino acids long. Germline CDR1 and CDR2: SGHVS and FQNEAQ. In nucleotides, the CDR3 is TGTGCCAGCTCCCGCCCAGGGTTGGGCACTGAAGCTTTCTTT. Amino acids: CASSRPGLGTEAFF.

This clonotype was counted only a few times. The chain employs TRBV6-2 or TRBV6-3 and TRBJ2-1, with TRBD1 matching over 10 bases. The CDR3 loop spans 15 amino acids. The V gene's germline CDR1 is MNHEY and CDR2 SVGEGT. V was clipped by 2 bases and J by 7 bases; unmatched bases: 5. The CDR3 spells CASSYPGQGLNEQFF. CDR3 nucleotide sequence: TGTGCCAGCAGTTACCCGGGACAGGGGTTAAATGAGCAGTTCTTC.

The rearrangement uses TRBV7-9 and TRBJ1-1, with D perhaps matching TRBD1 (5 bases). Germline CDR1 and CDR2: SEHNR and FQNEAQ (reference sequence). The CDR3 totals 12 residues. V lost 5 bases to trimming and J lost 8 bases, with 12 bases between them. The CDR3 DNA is TGTGCCAGCAGCGGGGCGGGGGAGGAAGCTTTCTTT. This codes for CASSGAGEEAFF.